The rows below give T cell receptor beta chains drawn from one sample of a study of OX40 agonist ivuxolimab in advanced cancers. The table came from immunoSEQ multiplex PCR; TCRdb's copy has only in-frame clones and leaves some out. Altogether around 64,000 clones are present, approximately 80% being singletons, with the ten largest covering approximately 5.2%. Sample: CD4+ or CD8+ T cells sorted from blood, taken in a trial of the OX40 agonist ivuxolimab. The origin of the receptors is an adult with an advanced solid tumor such as melanoma, head and neck, liver or kidney cancer. CDR3s include the opening cysteine and the closing phenylalanine or tryptophan. A D gene is named only where the DNA matches it firmly. Only part of the rows carry a size: once, few, many, or a class if the clone is expanded.

v_gene	d_gene	j_gene	abundance	CDR3aa	CDR3nt
TRBV5-1	NA	TRBJ2-4	NA	CASSFDLTVAKNIQYF	TGCGCCAGCAGCTTTGACTTAACGGTAGCCAAAAACATTCAGTACTTC
TRBV5-4	NA	TRBJ1-3	once	CASSQDGTGNTIYF	TGCGCCAGCAGCCAAGATGGAACTGGAAACACCATATATTTT
TRBV4-2	NA	TRBJ1-4	NA	CASSGVATNEKLFF	TGTGCCAGCAGCGGGGTTGCAACTAATGAAAAACTGTTTTTT
TRBV5-1	NA	TRBJ2-1	NA	CASSSRGASSSYNEQFF	TGCGCCAGCAGCTCAAGGGGGGCCTCGAGCTCCTACAATGAGCAGTTCTTC
TRBV19	NA	TRBJ2-7	NA	CASISRSYEQYF	TGTGCCAGCATATCCAGGTCCTACGAGCAGTACTTC
TRBV18	NA	TRBJ2-7	NA	CASSSGVVGTYEQYF	TGTGCCAGCTCCTCGGGGGTAGTGGGGACCTACGAGCAGTACTTC
TRBV7-2	TRBD1	TRBJ2-7	NA	CASSFGQGGGYEQYF	TGTGCCAGCAGCTTCGGACAGGGTGGGGGCTACGAGCAGTACTTC
TRBV9	NA	TRBJ1-2	few	CASSVTSGARDGYTF	TGTGCCAGCAGCGTAACCTCAGGGGCGAGGGATGGCTACACCTTC
TRBV5-1	NA	TRBJ2-1	NA	CASSLTTTYNEQFF	TGCGCCAGCAGCTTGACTACGACCTACAATGAGCAGTTCTTC
TRBV18	NA	TRBJ2-2	NA	CASSPQQEGWNTGELFF	TGTGCCAGCTCACCACAACAGGAAGGGTGGAACACCGGGGAGCTGTTTTTT
TRBV14	NA	TRBJ1-2	NA	CASSPRPSHYGYTF	TGTGCCAGCAGCCCCCGACCATCGCACTATGGCTACACCTTC
TRBV5-1	NA	TRBJ1-5	NA	CASSLAGNNQPQHF	TGCGCCAGCAGCTTGGCTGGGAACAATCAGCCCCAGCATTTT
TRBV30	NA	TRBJ2-5	NA	CAWSSLLGETQYF	TGTGCCTGGTCCTCATTGTTAGGGGAGACCCAGTACTTC